Shown below are 5 T cell receptor beta chains from a single sample sequenced in a study of response to subunit inactivated influenza vaccine. TCRdb re-analysed the RT-PCR reads in MiXCR, keeping a single row per CDR3 protein. Of 700,000 to 800,000 distinct CDR3 sequences listed, around 18% are singletons. The sample was PBMCs from blood, taken around 5 days after vaccination. The receptor source for this set is a man aged 50 to 60 who received an inactivated influenza vaccine.

The chain is built from TRBV15 and TRBJ2-7; D remains unclear. CDR1 is LNHNV and CDR2 is YYDKDF in the germline V gene (reference sequence). V gave up 0 bases and J gave up 3 bases, with 6 bases separating them. The CDR3 length is 13 residues. The CDR3 DNA is TGTGCCACCAGCAGAGATCTTTTCTACGAGCAGTACTTC. Its protein product is CATSRDLFYEQYF.

The V gene is TRBV6-2 or TRBV6-3, the J gene TRBJ2-7, with 7 bases fitting TRBD1. J was trimmed by 0 bases and V by 6 bases; bases with no gene match: 8. The CDR3 is made up of 15 amino acids. CDR1 MNHEY and CDR2 SVGEGT come from the germline V gene. CDR3: CASSYRGLPSYEQYF. As DNA, the CDR3 is TGTGCCAGCAGCTACAGGGGTCTCCCCTCCTACGAGCAGTACTTC.

The V gene is TRBV5-6, the J gene TRBJ2-4; no firm D call. Trimming removed 0 bases at V and 2 bases at J, with 18 bases between. This CDR3 has 18 amino acids. The V gene's germline CDR1 is SGHDT and CDR2 YYEEEE. CDR3 nucleotide sequence: TGTGCCAGCAGCTTGGACACGGGCGGCTTCTGGACCAAAAACATTCAGTACTTC. It encodes CASSLDTGGFWTKNIQYF.

This clonotype has ten or more counts. The chain combines TRBV20-1 with TRBJ2-3; D tentatively reads TRBD1 or TRBD2 (7 bases each). The V and J ends lost 0 bases and 8 bases respectively, with 15 bases between them. CDR3 size: 14 residues. Germline CDR1 is DFQATT and CDR2 is SNEGSKA (reference sequence). Written as DNA, the CDR3 is TGCAGTGCTAGAGATCAGGGGGGGCATGCTACGCAGTATTTT. Protein product: CSARDQGGHATQYF.

The rearrangement uses TRBV6-5 and TRBJ2-5, with a tentative D call TRBD2 (6 bases). There are 15 residues in the CDR3. The germline gives CDR1 MNHEY, CDR2 SVGAGI. Trimming removed 0 bases at V and 4 bases at J, with 12 bases between. CDR3 in amino acids: CASSYSSGEPETQYF. The DNA of the CDR3 is TGTGCCAGCAGTTACTCCTCGGGGGAGCCAGAGACCCAGTACTTC.